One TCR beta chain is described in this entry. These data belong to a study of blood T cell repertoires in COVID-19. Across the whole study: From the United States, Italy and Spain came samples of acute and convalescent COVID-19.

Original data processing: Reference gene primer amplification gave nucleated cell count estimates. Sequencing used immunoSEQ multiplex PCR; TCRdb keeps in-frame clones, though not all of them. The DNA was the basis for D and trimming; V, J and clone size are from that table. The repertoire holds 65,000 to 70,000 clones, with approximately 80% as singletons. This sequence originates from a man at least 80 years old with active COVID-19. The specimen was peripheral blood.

The CDR3 nucleotides are TGTGCCAGCAGCCAAGGAGGTAGCAATCAGCCCCAGCATTTT. This translates into CASSQGGSNQPQHF. The chain recombines TRBV14 with TRBJ1-5, with D unclear. The CDR3 is 14 residues long. The V end was cut by 1 base, the J end by 0 bases, with 4 bases between. Germline CDR1 SGHDN, CDR2 FVKESK.